The next 30 T cell receptor beta chains were all read from a single sample in a study of T cell repertoires and leukemia-associated antigens. No antigen has been assigned to these receptors. TCRdb recomputed calls from the 5' RACE reads with MiXCR, one row per CDR3 protein. This sample has around 12,000 distinct CDR3 sequences, with approximately 42% found just once. Sequenced: CD3+ T cells sorted from blood and cultured. These receptor sequences come from a female donor in good health.

The chain is built from TRBV20-1 and TRBJ2-7; TRBD1 is a possible D gene (6 bases). CDR1 is DFQATT and CDR2 is SNEGSKA in the germline V gene (reference sequence). The CDR3 loop spans 13 amino acids. Deletions cut 1 base from V and 4 bases from J, with 11 bases between. CDR3 amino acids: CSARGDTDYEQYF. CDR3 bases: TGCAGTGCTAGAGGGGACACAGATTACGAGCAGTACTTC.

This clonotype was counted many times. The genes are TRBV4-1 and TRBJ2-2; 11 nucleotides line up with TRBD2. The length of the CDR3 is 17 residues. Germline trimming cut 2 bases from V and 3 bases from J; bases unmatched to any gene: 5. The germline V gene encodes CDR1 MGHRA and CDR2 YSYEKL. The chain's CDR3 is CASSQRGLAAHTGELFF. The CDR3 DNA sequence: TGCGCCAGCAGCCAAAGGGGACTAGCGGCTCACACCGGGGAGCTGTTTTTT.

This clonotype was recorded at least ten times. The chain carries TRBV18 and TRBJ1-1; D uncertain. The V end was cut by 3 bases, the J end by 3 bases, with 8 bases between. The CDR3 is made up of 13 amino acids. Looked up from germline, CDR1 is KGHSH and CDR2 is LQKENI. This chain's CDR3 is CASSPLVDTEAFF. Here the CDR3 DNA reads TGTGCCAGCTCACCGTTGGTGGACACTGAAGCTTTCTTT.

The chain is built from TRBV4-1 and TRBJ2-5; D is unresolved. V was cut by 8 bases and J by 2 bases, with 21 bases left in between. CDR3 length: 16 residues. Looked up from germline, CDR1 is MGHRA and CDR2 is YSYEKL. The CDR3 bases are TGCGCCAGCCGGAACTTCGGACGGAGAGAACAAGAGACCCAGTACTTC. It specifies CASRNFGRREQETQYF.

This clonotype was detected only once. The conserved closing phenylalanine or tryptophan is absent in this CDR3, likely reflecting a read error. This chain links TRBV30 with TRBJ1-6; maybe TRBD1 (5 bases). Per the germline V gene, CDR1 is GTSNPN and CDR2 is SVGIG (reference sequence). The CDR3 has 14 amino acids. CDR3 bases: TGCGCCTGGAGTCGGGGGTCGGAGAGTTCACCCCTCCACTCT. It codes for CAWSRGSESSPLHS.

This clonotype was recorded a few times. The rearrangement links TRBV20-1 to TRBJ1-1; TRBD1 is a possible D gene (5 bases). V lost 0 bases to trimming and J lost 2 bases, with 10 bases between them. Germline V gene sequence: CDR1 DFQATT, CDR2 SNEGSKA (reference sequence). The CDR3 runs 14 residues. The DNA of the CDR3 is TGCAGTGCTAGAGATGTGAGGGGAAACACTGAAGCTTTCTTT. Protein sequence: CSARDVRGNTEAFF.

The rearrangement links TRBV20-1 to TRBJ2-3; 10 bases fit TRBD2. There are 17 residues in the CDR3. Germline trimming cut 6 bases from V and 5 bases from J; bases unmatched to any gene: 17. From germline, CDR1 is DFQATT and CDR2 SNEGSKA (reference sequence). The DNA of the CDR3 is TGCAGTGCCCCACGTCCGGGACTAGCGAGTTCGGTAGATACGCAGTATTTT. It specifies CSAPRPGLASSVDTQYF.

This clonotype was observed a single time. The gene calls are TRBV20-1 and TRBJ2-3; 8 bases are a match to TRBD2. CDR3 length: 20 amino acids. Germline-derived CDR1 and CDR2 are DFQATT and SNEGSKA (reference sequence). Losses at the gene ends were 3 bases for V and 0 bases for J; bases not matched to a gene: 20. Written as DNA, the CDR3 is TGCAGTGCTAGTAACCCAAGGTCCTTACTAGCGGTTACTAGCACAGATACGCAGTATTTT. This translates into CSASNPRSLLAVTSTDTQYF.

There are many counts of this clonotype. This chain uses TRBV19 with TRBJ2-7; 9 bases fit TRBD1. The CDR3 spans 16 residues. The V gene end was trimmed by 0 bases and the J gene end by 2 bases; junction bases not matched to a gene: 5. The germline gives CDR1 LNHDA, CDR2 SQIVND (reference sequence). CDR3 coding DNA: TGTGCCAGTAGTATAGATCTGAGACAGGGGGCCTACGAGCAGTACTTC. Its protein is CASSIDLRQGAYEQYF. The whole variable domain, remainder taken from reference TRBV19 and TRBJ2-7, is DGGITQSPKYLFRKEGQNVTLSCEQNLNHDAMYWYRQDPGQGLRLIYYSQIVNDFQKGDIAEGYSVSREKKESFPLTVTSAQKNPTAFYLCASSIDLRQGAYEQYFGPGTRLTVT.

This clonotype has ten or more counts. J is TRBJ2-7 and V is TRBV7-2, with D possibly matching TRBD2 (5 bases). Germline CDR1 is SGHTA and CDR2 is FQGNSA. CDR3 length: 15 amino acids. The germline V and J ends were trimmed by 0 bases and 3 bases, with 12 bases remaining between them. The CDR3 DNA reads TGTGCCAGCAGCTTAGCGGCAGGAGGCTTCTACGAGCAGTACTTC. It translates to CASSLAAGGFYEQYF. The full variable domain, rest sourced from reference TRBV7-2 and TRBJ2-7, is GAGVSQSPSNKVTEKGKDVELRCDPISGHTALYWYRQSLGQGLEFLIYFQGNSAPDKSGLPSDRFSAERTGGSVSTLTIQRTQQEDSAVYLCASSLAAGGFYEQYFGPGTRLTVT.

As regards this clonotype: The junction departs from the called germline gene at one end, perhaps through a read error. CDR3 residues: CASNIQGAISEAFF. The CDR3 DNA reads as TGTGCCAGCAATATACAGGGGGCGATATCTGAAGCTTTTTTT. The chain has TRBV12-3 or TRBV12-4 and TRBJ1-1; 9 bases are a match to TRBD1. The CDR3 loop spans 14 amino acids.

This clonotype was seen a single time. This chain connects TRBV30 to TRBJ2-1; D unresolved. Trimming removed 1 base at V and 4 bases at J, with 17 bases between. The germline CDR1 and CDR2 sequences are GTSNPN and SVGIG (reference sequence). This CDR3 is 16 amino acids long. CDR3 amino acids: CAWSEQTGGLYNEQFF. As DNA, the CDR3 is TGTGCCTGGAGTGAACAGACCGGCGGTCTGTACAATGAGCAGTTCTTC.

The count of this clonotype is one. J is TRBJ2-1 and V is TRBV5-1; D is tentatively TRBD1 or TRBD2 (5 bases each). There are 13 residues in the CDR3. The V gene lost 2 bases and the J gene lost 6 bases, with 9 bases spanning the gap. Looked up from germline, CDR1 is SGHRS and CDR2 is YFSETQ. The CDR3 here is CASSFGAINEQFF. CDR3 sequence (DNA): TGCGCCAGCAGCTTCGGGGCTATCAATGAGCAGTTCTTC.

Sample share makes this clonotype medium-sized (0.01 to 0.1%). The J gene is TRBJ2-7, the V gene TRBV5-6; the D is unclear. The CDR3 runs to 15 residues. Germline assignment: CDR1 SGHDT and CDR2 YYEEEE. Trimming took 1 base from V and 4 from J, leaving 15 bases between them. As DNA, the CDR3 is TGTGCCAGCAGCTTGAGACCCGACTCCCGGTACGAGCAGTACTTC. It encodes CASSLRPDSRYEQYF.

In regard to this clonotype: A read error may produce the germline difference seen at one junction end. The rearrangement joins TRBV27 to TRBJ1-1; possible D gene TRBD1, 6 bases. Per the germline V gene, CDR1 is MNHEY and CDR2 is SMNVEV (reference sequence). CDR3 length: 13 residues. CDR3 sequence (DNA): TGCGCCAGCAGTTTATACGGGGACACTGAGGCTTTCTTT. This encodes CASSLYGDTEAFF.

The chain has TRBV10-3 and TRBJ1-1; D remains unclear. V lost 8 bases to trimming and J lost 0 bases, with 13 bases between them. Germline assignment: CDR1 ENHRY and CDR2 SYGVKD. This CDR3 region has 14 residues. The CDR3 region is CAIAAVLMNTEAFF. CDR3 in DNA: TGTGCCATCGCAGCGGTACTTATGAACACTGAAGCTTTCTTT.

This clonotype was counted between two and nine times. The chain is built from TRBV24-1 and TRBJ2-2, with TRBD1 matching over 9 bases. CDR3 size: 14 residues. V lost 5 bases, J lost 6 bases, and 3 bases stayed unmatched. Germline CDR1 and CDR2: KGHDR and SFDVKD. The CDR3 spells CATSGQGESGELFF. CDR3 nucleotides: TGTGCCACCAGTGGACAGGGGGAGTCCGGGGAGCTGTTTTTT.

The chain is built from TRBV30 and TRBJ2-5; D not resolved. The germline V gene has CDR1 GTSNPN and CDR2 SVGIG (reference sequence). This CDR3 region has 11 residues. V was clipped by 2 bases and J by 5 bases, with 6 bases between them. CDR3 sequence (DNA): TGTGCCTGGAGTCCGAGGGAGACCCAGTACTTC. This encodes CAWSPRETQYF.

J is TRBJ2-7 and V is TRBV7-2; D is ambiguous. Trimming took off 5 bases at V and 2 bases at J, with 4 bases between the two ends. Germline loops: CDR1 SGHTA, CDR2 FQGNSA. CDR3 length: 11 amino acids. The CDR3 protein is CASSATYEQYF. The CDR3, as DNA: TGTGCCAGCAGCGCTACCTACGAGCAGTACTTC.

This sequence joins TRBV5-8 and TRBJ1-2; no reliable D call. Trimming removed 0 bases from V and 2 bases from J, with 11 bases in between. CDR1 SGHTS and CDR2 YDEGEE come from the germline V gene. The CDR3 runs to 15 residues. This CDR3 is CASSLEAGSNYGYTF. The CDR3, as DNA: TGTGCCAGCAGCTTGGAGGCGGGATCAAACTATGGCTACACCTTC.

This chain uses TRBV10-3 with TRBJ2-7; 8 bases are shared with TRBD2. V shed 8 bases and J 2 bases; nucleotides not matched to a gene: 11. The CDR3 has 15 amino acids. Germline V gene data show CDR1 as ENHRY and CDR2 as SYGVKD. The CDR3 here is CAIGSGLAGPYEQYF. CDR3 bases: TGTGCCATCGGATCTGGACTAGCAGGTCCCTACGAGCAGTACTTC.

This clonotype was counted at least ten times. In nucleotides, the CDR3 is TGTGCCAGCAGCTCGGTGATTTCCTCTAGCACAGATACGCAGTATTTT. It yields the protein CASSSVISSSTDTQYF. V is TRBV5-5 and J is TRBJ2-3; D gene ambiguous. CDR3 length: 16 amino acids. The germline CDR1 and CDR2 sequences are SGHKS and YYEKEE (reference sequence). Trimming removed 3 bases at V and 0 bases at J, with 14 bases between.

The rearrangement uses TRBV5-1 and TRBJ2-1, with TRBD2 matching over 8 bases. CDR3 length equals 17 residues. V lost 5 bases, J lost 5 bases, and 15 bases stayed unmatched. Germline V gene data show CDR1 as SGHRS and CDR2 as YFSETQ. This CDR3 reads CASSGRRWGLEDNEQFF. The CDR3 DNA is TGCGCCAGCAGTGGGAGGCGGTGGGGACTAGAAGACAATGAGCAGTTCTTC.

Only a few counts were recorded for this clonotype. The chain combines TRBV24-1 with TRBJ2-1; D is unresolved. The CDR3 has 13 residues. The V gene lost 3 bases and the J gene lost 8 bases, with 10 bases spanning the gap. Germline V gene lookup returns CDR1 KGHDR and CDR2 SFDVKD. The CDR3 is CATSDTYSYEQFF. For the CDR3, the DNA is TGTGCCACCAGTGATACATACTCGTATGAGCAGTTCTTC.

This clonotype was detected a few times. One end of the junction fails to match germline, which may point to a read error. The chain has TRBV20-1 and TRBJ2-5, with 11 nucleotides matching TRBD2. Germline loops: CDR1 DFQATT, CDR2 SNEGSKA (reference sequence). The length of the CDR3 is 16 residues. The CDR3 loop reads CSAGDGTSGTQETQYF. In DNA, the CDR3 is TGCAGTGCTGGAGACGGGACTAGCGGAACACAAGAGACCCAGTACTTC.

This rearrangement joins TRBV2 to TRBJ2-3; 15 bases are shared with TRBD2. The CDR3 extends over 15 amino acids. V lost 7 bases and J lost 5; bases outside the gene matches: 4. In germline, CDR1 is SNHLY, CDR2 FYNNEI. CDR3 sequence: CASTVGLAGGDTQYF. The CDR3 DNA reads as TGTGCCAGCACTGTGGGACTAGCGGGAGGAGATACGCAGTATTTT.

This clonotype was detected ten times or more. This rearrangement joins TRBV7-3 to TRBJ2-1; TRBD2 aligns across 11 bases. J gave up 8 bases and V 5 bases, and 8 bases lay outside the gene matches. CDR1 SGHTA and CDR2 FQGTGA come from the germline V gene. This CDR3 is built from 15 residues. CDR3 DNA: TGTGCCAGCAGCGGGGGACTAGCGGAGGCCCATGAGCAGTTCTTC. Its protein product is CASSGGLAEAHEQFF.

This clonotype is judged medium-sized. This chain connects TRBV4-1 to TRBJ2-7; D is undetermined. Germline assignment: CDR1 MGHRA and CDR2 YSYEKL. The CDR3 has 16 residues. Trimming stripped 0 bases from V and 3 bases from J, with 15 bases between. The CDR3 DNA reads as TGCGCCAGCAGCCAAGACCCTGCGACAAAGAACTACGAGCAGTACTTC. Protein product: CASSQDPATKNYEQYF.

This clonotype is labeled as medium-sized. V usage is TRBV5-1 and J usage is TRBJ2-4, with 7 bases that match TRBD2. J was trimmed by 11 bases and V by 1 base; bases with no gene match: 6. There are 13 residues in the CDR3. Germline lookup yields CDR1 SGHRS and CDR2 YFSETQ. CDR3 amino acids: CASSLFAGEVQYF. The CDR3 DNA sequence: TGCGCCAGCAGCTTGTTTGCGGGAGAGGTTCAGTACTTC. The variable domain in full, with the rest retrieved from reference TRBV5-1 and TRBJ2-4, is KAGVTQTPRYLIKTRGQQVTLSCSPISGHRSVSWYQQTPGQGLQFLFEYFSETQRNKGNFPGRFSGRQFSNSRSEMNVSTLELGDSALYLCASSLFAGEVQYFGAGTRLSVL.

As to this clonotype: Being one base from a much bigger clone, this may be a read error. The genes are TRBV19 and TRBJ2-5; TRBD2 aligns across 9 bases. The CDR3 runs to 17 residues. CDR1 is LNHDA and CDR2 is SQIVND in the germline V gene (reference sequence). Trimming cost V 6 bases and J 2 bases; bases outside gene matches: 13. The CDR3: CASSPISGRGGQETQYF. The CDR3 DNA sequence: TGTGCCAGTAGCCCGATTAGCGGGAGAGGAGGGCAAGAGACCCAGTACTTC.